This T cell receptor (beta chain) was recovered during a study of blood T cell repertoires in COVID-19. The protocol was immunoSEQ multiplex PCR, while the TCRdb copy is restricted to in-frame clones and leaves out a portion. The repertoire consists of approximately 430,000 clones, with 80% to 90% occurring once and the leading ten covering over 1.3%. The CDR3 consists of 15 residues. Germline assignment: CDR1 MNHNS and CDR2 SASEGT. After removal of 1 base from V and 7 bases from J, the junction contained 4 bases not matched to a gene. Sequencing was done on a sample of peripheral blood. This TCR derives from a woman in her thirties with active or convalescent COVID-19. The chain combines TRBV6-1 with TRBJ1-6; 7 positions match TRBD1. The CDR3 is CASSEEDRANSPLHF. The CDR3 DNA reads TGTGCCAGCAGTGAAGAAGACAGGGCAAATTCACCCCTCCACTTT.